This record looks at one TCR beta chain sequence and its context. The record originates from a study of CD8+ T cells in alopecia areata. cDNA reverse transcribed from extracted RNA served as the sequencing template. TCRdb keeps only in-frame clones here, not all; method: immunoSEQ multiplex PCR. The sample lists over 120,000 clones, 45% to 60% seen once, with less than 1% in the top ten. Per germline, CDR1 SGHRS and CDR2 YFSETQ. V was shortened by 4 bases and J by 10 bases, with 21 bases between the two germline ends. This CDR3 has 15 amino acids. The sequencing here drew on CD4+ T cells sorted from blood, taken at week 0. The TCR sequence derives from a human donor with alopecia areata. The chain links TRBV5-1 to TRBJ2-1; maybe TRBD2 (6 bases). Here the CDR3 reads CASSRTGAPDKEQFF. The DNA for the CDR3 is TGCGCCAGCAGCCGGACGGGAGCCCCCGATAAGGAGCAGTTCTTC.